This T cell receptor (beta chain) was retrieved from a study of shared clonotypes between healthy human individuals. Notes on the study in general: There were few donors, and this limited the genetic and exposure-history diversity represented.

TCRdb's table, derived via immunoSEQ multiplex PCR, lists solely in-frame clones and lacks some. Among over a million clones listed, around 95% were seen once. The CDR3 runs to 15 residues. V was pared by 4 bases and J by 3 bases, with 17 bases between. CDR1 and CDR2 (germline): SGHTS, YDEGEE. For this clone: Its specificity is not known.

Donors had no recently reported acute infections or vaccinations and were HIV-negative. The sample comprised naive CD4+ T cells sorted from blood. The subset denotes: CD45RA+ positively selected. This receptor was obtained from a man aged 25-40 years in good health. The V and J genes are TRBV5-8 and TRBJ2-7; D is possibly TRBD2 (6 bases). CDR3 sequence reads: CASSPGLRGIYEQYF. CDR3 DNA: TGTGCCAGCAGCCCCGGTCTTCGGGGGATCTACGAGCAGTACTTC.